The 27 T cell receptor beta chains below come from one sample, sequenced in a study of blood T cell repertoires in COVID-19. Using immunoSEQ multiplex PCR, the repertoire was profiled, and TCRdb retains in-frame clones only, with some absent. This table holds around 190,000 clones, about 78% found once. The material sequenced was peripheral blood. The origin of the receptors is a woman aged 50 to 60 with active or convalescent COVID-19.

A single count supports this clone. The rearrangement uses TRBV19 and TRBJ1-1, with TRBD1 identical over 8 bases. V lost 7 bases and J lost 5; bases outside the gene matches: 18. The CDR3 consists of 17 residues. The germline V gene encodes CDR1 LNHDA and CDR2 SQIVND (reference sequence). In nucleotides, the CDR3 is TGTGCCAGTACCATCGAGGGGACAGGTTCAAGAAGAACTGAAGCTTTCTTT. Protein product: CASTIEGTGSRRTEAFF.

J is TRBJ2-1 and V is TRBV2; no firm D call. CDR1 and CDR2 from the germline V gene are SNHLY and FYNNEI. The length of the CDR3 is 14 residues. With 5 bases removed from V and 0 bases from J, the gap between germline ends came to 8 bases. CDR3: CASSTRSSYNEQFF. The CDR3 coding sequence is TGTGCCAGCAGTACACGGAGCTCCTACAATGAGCAGTTCTTC. The full variable domain, with the rest looked up from reference TRBV2 and TRBJ2-1, is EPEVTQTPSHQVTQMGQEVILRCVPISNHLYFYWYRQILGQKVEFLVSFYNNEISEKSEIFDDQFSVERPDGSNFTLKIRSTKLEDSAMYFCASSTRSSYNEQFFGPGTRLTVL.

The chain uses TRBV5-5 and TRBJ1-2; D gene unclear. V gave up 3 bases and J gave up 4 bases, with 13 bases separating them. This CDR3 region has 14 residues. Germline CDR1 SGHKS, CDR2 YYEKEE (reference sequence). The CDR3: CASSYSTDLYGYTF. The CDR3 region has the DNA TGTGCCAGCAGCTACAGCACAGATCTCTATGGCTACACCTTC.

This clone was counted between two and nine times. The V gene is TRBV28, the J gene TRBJ2-2, with 7 bases fitting TRBD2. With 3 bases clipped from V and 0 bases from J, the junction kept 1 base outside the gene matches. Germline CDR1 is MDHEN and CDR2 is SYDVKM. This CDR3 comprises 15 residues. CDR3 nucleotides: TGTGCCAGCAGTTTTGGGGGGGCGAACACCGGGGAGCTGTTTTTT. As protein: CASSFGGANTGELFF.

This rearrangement joins TRBV7-8 to TRBJ1-1; D might be TRBD1 (6 bases). V was shortened by 5 bases and J by 0 bases, with 10 bases between the two germline ends. This CDR3 is 14 amino acids long. In germline, CDR1 is SGHVS, CDR2 FQNEAQ. The CDR3 DNA reads TGTGCCAGCAGCCCAGGGACATTGAACACTGAAGCTTTCTTT. Its translation: CASSPGTLNTEAFF.

The chain joins TRBV4-2 to TRBJ1-4; D is undetermined. The CDR3 is 15 residues long. Trimming removed 2 bases at V and 0 bases at J, with 7 bases between. Per germline, CDR1 LGHNA and CDR2 YNFKEQ. The CDR3 here is CASSQLVATNEKLFF. As DNA, the CDR3 is TGTGCCAGCAGCCAATTAGTTGCAACTAATGAAAAACTGTTTTTT.

The chain is built from TRBV19 and TRBJ1-1; D might be TRBD1 (6 bases). Germline lookup yields CDR1 LNHDA and CDR2 SQIVND (reference sequence). CDR3 length equals 14 residues. Trimming shortened V by 7 bases and J by 3 bases, and 15 bases separated the two germline ends. The CDR3 loop reads CASNPGVLDTEAFF. CDR3 nucleotides: TGTGCCAGTAATCCAGGGGTACTCGACACTGAAGCTTTCTTT. Complete variable domain (other parts from reference TRBV19 and TRBJ1-1): DGGITQSPKYLFRKEGQNVTLSCEQNLNHDAMYWYRQDPGQGLRLIYYSQIVNDFQKGDIAEGYSVSREKKESFPLTVTSAQKNPTAFYLCASNPGVLDTEAFFGQGTRLTVV.

V is TRBV20-1 and J is TRBJ1-1, with D tentatively TRBD1 (6 bases). This CDR3 contains 11 residues. From germline, CDR1 is DFQATT and CDR2 SNEGSKA (reference sequence). Trimming removed 3 bases from V and 4 bases from J, with 6 bases in between. In nucleotides, the CDR3 is TGCAGTGCTAGCAGGGGCACTGAAGCTTTCTTT. This translates into CSASRGTEAFF.

The chain uses TRBV7-2 and TRBJ1-1, with unresolved D. Germline V gene lookup returns CDR1 SGHTA and CDR2 FQGNSA. There are 16 residues in the CDR3. V was shortened by 5 bases and J by 0 bases, with 16 bases between the two germline ends. CDR3 nucleotide sequence: TGTGCCAGCAGCCCCTCAACAATCCCCATGAACACTGAAGCTTTCTTT. Translation: CASSPSTIPMNTEAFF. The full variable domain, in which reference TRBV7-2 and TRBJ1-1 provide the parts outside the CDR3, is GAGVSQSPSNKVTEKGKDVELRCDPISGHTALYWYRQSLGQGLEFLIYFQGNSAPDKSGLPSDRFSAERTGGSVSTLTIQRTQQEDSAVYLCASSPSTIPMNTEAFFGQGTRLTVV.

This clone came up a few times. V and J are TRBV3-1 (or the pseudogene TRBV3-2) and TRBJ1-2; 9 nucleotides agree with TRBD1. Per the germline V gene, CDR1 is LGHDT and CDR2 is YNNKEL (reference sequence). This CDR3 has 14 amino acids. Trimming removed 6 bases from V and 4 bases from J; junction bases left unmatched: 6. The chain's CDR3 is CASSKQGAGYGYTF. The CDR3 DNA sequence: TGTGCCAGCAGTAAACAGGGGGCCGGCTATGGCTACACCTTC.

This clone was detected only once. The rearrangement uses TRBV4-3 and TRBJ1-2; possibly TRBD1 for D (6 bases). Looked up from germline, CDR1 is LGHNA and CDR2 is YSLEER. Trimming left V 4 bases short and J 2 bases short, with 17 bases between. CDR3 length: 16 residues. CDR3 loop: CASSRGDTSINYGYTF. CDR3 DNA: TGCGCCAGCAGCCGAGGGGACACCTCCATCAACTATGGCTACACCTTC.

The chain combines TRBV10-3 with TRBJ1-6, with D perhaps matching TRBD1 (6 bases). The V and J ends lost 6 bases and 8 bases respectively, with 8 bases between them. Germline V gene data show CDR1 as ENHRY and CDR2 as SYGVKD. The CDR3 runs to 12 residues. For the CDR3, the DNA is TGTGCCATCAGGGACAGCGATTCACCCCTCCACTTT. It specifies CAIRDSDSPLHF.

The chain has TRBV19 and TRBJ1-1; 8 bases match TRBD1. With 6 bases clipped from V and 4 bases from J, the junction kept 13 bases outside the gene matches. Germline CDR1 is LNHDA and CDR2 is SQIVND (reference sequence). This CDR3 is 16 amino acids long. CDR3 in amino acids: CASSPPTGGGSTEAFF. CDR3 nucleotide sequence: TGTGCCAGTAGCCCACCCACAGGGGGAGGGAGCACTGAAGCTTTCTTT. The full variable domain, with the rest looked up from reference TRBV19 and TRBJ1-1, is DGGITQSPKYLFRKEGQNVTLSCEQNLNHDAMYWYRQDPGQGLRLIYYSQIVNDFQKGDIAEGYSVSREKKESFPLTVTSAQKNPTAFYLCASSPPTGGGSTEAFFGQGTRLTVV.

This clone has more than one count but fewer than ten. The junction does not match germline at one end; this may be a read error. The J gene is TRBJ1-2, the V gene TRBV27, with D unclear. The CDR3 length is 12 residues. The germline V gene encodes CDR1 MNHEY and CDR2 SMNVEV (reference sequence). The CDR3 reads CASSFEGMGLYF. CDR3 nucleotide sequence: TGTGCCAGCAGTTTTGAGGGCATGGGGTTATACTTC.

The chain has TRBV16 and TRBJ2-1, with 7 bases aligning to TRBD2. Losses at the gene ends were 0 bases for V and 10 bases for J; bases not matched to a gene: 12. The CDR3 runs to 16 residues. Germline CDR1 is KGHSY and CDR2 is FQNENV. CDR3 in amino acids: CASSQSVLADSLEQFF. As DNA, the CDR3 is TGTGCCAGCAGCCAATCGGTTCTAGCGGATTCGCTGGAGCAGTTCTTC.

The rearrangement uses TRBV19 and TRBJ2-7; unclear D gene. This CDR3 is 16 amino acids long. The ends were cut back, 0 bases at V and 3 bases at J, with 15 bases in the middle. Germline V CDR1 and CDR2: LNHDA, SQIVND (reference sequence). The CDR3 nucleotides read TGTGCCAGTAGTATAGAGGGCCAAAGCACATTCTACGAGCAGTACTTC. This sequence encodes CASSIEGQSTFYEQYF.

The V and J genes are TRBV27 and TRBJ1-2; tentatively, D is TRBD1 (6 bases). Trimming cost V 2 bases and J 4 bases, with 14 bases left between them. This CDR3 is 15 amino acids long. Germline V gene sequence: CDR1 MNHEY, CDR2 SMNVEV (reference sequence). CDR3 protein: CASSLKGGLFYGYTF. The CDR3 DNA follows: TGTGCCAGCAGTTTAAAGGGGGGGTTATTCTATGGCTACACCTTC.

The rearrangement joins TRBV6-1 to TRBJ1-2; D is undetermined. The CDR3 loop spans 15 amino acids. Trimming cost V 0 bases and J 4 bases, with 12 bases left between them. Looked up from germline, CDR1 is MNHNS and CDR2 is SASEGT. The CDR3 sequence is CASSEAPAAGYGYTF. CDR3 nucleotides: TGTGCCAGCAGTGAAGCCCCTGCGGCTGGCTATGGCTACACCTTC.

There are a few counts of this clone. The V and J genes are TRBV7-7 and TRBJ2-5; TRBD2 matches 8 bases. This CDR3 contains 14 residues. V trimming: 5 bases; J trimming: 4 bases; junction bases outside the gene matches: 6. Germline CDR1 reads SSHAT; CDR2 reads FNYEAQ (reference sequence). The CDR3 DNA follows: TGTGCCAGCAGCCACGGACGGGAGGGAGAGACCCAGTACTTC. As protein: CASSHGREGETQYF.

The chain joins TRBV7-9 to TRBJ1-3; 12 bases agree with TRBD1. Germline V gene data show CDR1 as SEHNR and CDR2 as FQNEAQ (reference sequence). The trim removed 5 bases at V and 8 bases at J, leaving 4 bases unmatched. CDR3 length equals 14 residues. CDR3 sequence: CASSRDRGLDTIYF. The CDR3 DNA reads as TGTGCCAGCAGCCGGGACAGGGGGCTGGACACCATATATTTT.

The V gene is TRBV14, the J gene TRBJ1-6; D is undetermined. V lost 0 bases to trimming and J lost 4 bases, with 7 bases between them. In germline, CDR1 is SGHDN, CDR2 FVKESK. This CDR3 has 15 residues. CDR3 nucleotide sequence: TGTGCCAGCAGCCAAGATAGCGCTTATAATTCACCCCTCCACTTT. It yields the protein CASSQDSAYNSPLHF.

The chain joins TRBV20-1 to TRBJ2-5, with D possibly matching TRBD2 (6 bases). V lost 3 bases, J lost 4 bases, and 15 bases lay in between. This CDR3 contains 14 residues. Looked up from germline, CDR1 is DFQATT and CDR2 is SNEGSKA (reference sequence). CDR3 sequence: CSASGGARGETQYF. The CDR3 region has the DNA TGCAGTGCTAGTGGCGGGGCAAGAGGAGAGACCCAGTACTTC.

The rearrangement joins TRBV29-1 to TRBJ1-1, with 8 bases lining up with TRBD1. The CDR3 contains 13 residues. Germline-derived CDR1 and CDR2 are SQVTM and ANQGSEA. V shed 1 base and J 3 bases; nucleotides not matched to a gene: 1. The CDR3 region has the DNA TGCAGCGTTGAAGGACAGGGGTACACTGAAGCTTTCTTT. Its translation: CSVEGQGYTEAFF. The full variable domain, with the rest looked up from reference TRBV29-1 and TRBJ1-1, is SAVISQKPSRDICQRGTSLTIQCQVDSQVTMMFWYRQQPGQSLTLIATANQGSEATYESGFVIDKFPISRPNLTFSTLTVSNMSPEDSSIYLCSVEGQGYTEAFFGQGTRLTVV.

The rearrangement uses TRBV28 and TRBJ2-3; D not certain. Looked up from germline, CDR1 is MDHEN and CDR2 is SYDVKM. V lost 7 bases to trimming and J lost 4 bases, with 15 bases between them. This CDR3 comprises 14 residues. The CDR3 bases are TGTGCCAGCATAAGAGGTGGTATGGCAGATACGCAGTATTTT. Residues: CASIRGGMADTQYF.

This clone has only one observation. The chain recombines TRBV5-1 with TRBJ2-1, with D possibly matching TRBD1 (5 bases). Deletions cut 0 bases from V and 5 bases from J, with 12 bases between. The CDR3 consists of 15 residues. Germline CDR1 reads SGHRS; CDR2 reads YFSETQ. This CDR3 reads CASSLAGLGHNEQFF. As DNA, the CDR3 is TGCGCCAGCAGCTTGGCCGGCCTGGGGCACAATGAGCAGTTCTTC.

The rearrangement links TRBV28 to TRBJ1-4; TRBD1 matches 7 bases. The V gene's germline CDR1 is MDHEN and CDR2 SYDVKM. The CDR3 is 15 amino acids. Losses at the gene ends were 6 bases for V and 3 bases for J; bases not matched to a gene: 7. This CDR3 is CASRLTGTANEKLFF. CDR3 DNA sequence: TGTGCCAGCAGACTAACCGGGACAGCTAATGAAAAACTGTTTTTT.

This clone has just a few counts. The V gene is TRBV7-2, the J gene TRBJ2-5; 7 bases match TRBD2. V lost 3 bases to trimming and J lost 2 bases; unmatched junction nucleotides: 6. The germline V gene encodes CDR1 SGHTA and CDR2 FQGNSA. The length of the CDR3 is 15 residues. CDR3 sequence: CASSFAGVVQETQYF. The CDR3 nucleotides read TGTGCCAGCAGCTTCGCGGGAGTCGTACAAGAGACCCAGTACTTC.